This note documents a single TCR beta chain sequence. The antigen remains unidentified. V was trimmed by 5 bases and J by 1 base, leaving 12 bases between them. Germline CDR1 MNHNS, CDR2 SASEGT. The CDR3 loop spans 15 amino acids. This entry is derived from a study of cytomegalovirus exposure and HLA in healthy donors. The study, taken as a whole, reports: Some segments of the V type, notably TRBV6-2 and TRBV6-3, were excluded as indistinguishable. Per published reports, the classifier diagnosed cytomegalovirus status with high specificity and sensitivity. Most TCR beta V segments were productive about 87% or about 30% of the time in an earlier analysis.

Amplification used 60 Vbeta primers and 13 Jbeta primers. Clones were sequenced by immunoSEQ multiplex PCR, and TCRdb holds only the in-frame ones, with some missing. The repertoire holds about 52,000 clones, with approximately 70% as singletons. The chain combines TRBV6-1 with TRBJ1-5; a weak D match, TRBD1 (6 bases). The receptor was isolated from a man aged 18 to 29 in good health and CMV-seronegative. The specimen was PBMCs. CDR3 in amino acids: CASSWGGASNQPQHF. As DNA, the CDR3 is TGTGCCAGCAGTTGGGGGGGGGCGAGCAATCAGCCCCAGCATTTT.